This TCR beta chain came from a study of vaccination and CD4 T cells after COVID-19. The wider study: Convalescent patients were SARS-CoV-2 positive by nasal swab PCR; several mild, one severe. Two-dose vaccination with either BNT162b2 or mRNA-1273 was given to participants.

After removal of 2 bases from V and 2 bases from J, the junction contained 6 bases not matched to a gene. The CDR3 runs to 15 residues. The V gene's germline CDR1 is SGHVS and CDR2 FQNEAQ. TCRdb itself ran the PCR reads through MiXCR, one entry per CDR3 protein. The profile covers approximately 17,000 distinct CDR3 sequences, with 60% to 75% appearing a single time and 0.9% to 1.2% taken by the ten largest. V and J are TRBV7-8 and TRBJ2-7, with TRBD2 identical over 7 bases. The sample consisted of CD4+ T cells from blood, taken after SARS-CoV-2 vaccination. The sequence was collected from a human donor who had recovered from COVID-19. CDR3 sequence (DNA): TGTGCCAGCAGCTTACCCCCTAGCGGCCCCTACGAGCAGTACTTC. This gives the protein CASSLPPSGPYEQYF.